This is a list of T cell receptor beta chains from one sample in a study of radiotherapy plus CTLA-4 blockade in lung cancer. Data came from immunoSEQ multiplex PCR; TCRdb stores just in-frame clones and leaves some out. The sample holds about 84,000 clones, approximately 79% seen once. The sample consisted of peripheral blood, taken from a patient treated with radiotherapy plus ipilimumab. These receptors were taken from a human donor with non-small cell lung cancer that progressed on radiotherapy plus ipilimumab. The CDR3 runs from the conserved cysteine through the conserved F or W.

>TRBV5-5
CASSFTGGPNTEAFF
>TRBV9
CASSVVGVGNYGYTF
>TRBV27
CASGEGGRSEQYF
>TRBV16
CASSQNAPQSSYEQYF
>TRBV4-3
CASSKGQGLNTEAFF
>TRBV10-2
CASSDGGDRTGPEAFF
>TRBV28
CASRGKGNGYTF
>TRBV2
CASSTYEQYF
>TRBV28
CASSFGGGASVSYTF
>TRBV6-5
CASSEGGGSDGYTF
>TRBV6-6
CATEGAGNTIYF
>TRBV5-6
CASSLGTGNYEQYF
>TRBV13
CASSLGTGGHQPQHF
>TRBV28
CASSLPGEREKLFF
>TRBV4-2
CASSQDRASSYEQYF
>TRBV27
CASRAAGTFNIQYF
>TRBV10-3
CAIQTYDEQYF
>TRBV18
CASSREVAGSGDTQYF
>TRBV7-8
CASSSSLGSLFSGNTIYF
>TRBV7-2
CASSLEGSTYNEQFF
>TRBV6-6
CASRPAGGNEQFF
>TRBV7-3
CASSLSGGSYNEQFF
>TRBV7-2
CASSPAGGGRELFF
>TRBV28
CASSLDRGRLYYEQYF
>TRBV18
CASSPQANTEAFF
>TRBV19
CASSIGYNEQFF
>TRBV7-9
CASSYPSSYEQYF
>TRBV5-8
CASSLAGTYGYTF
>TRBV15
CATMTSPPDGYTF
>TRBV6-1
CASRAGEGGYTF
>TRBV10-3
CAISERGGTDTQYF
>TRBV18
CASSPGRETQYF
>TRBV7-2
CASSLRQYNEQFF
>TRBV6-6
CASTGSGGGNEQFF
>TRBV28
CASSTGLAESSYEQYF
>TRBV9
CASSTQTGANEQFF
>TRBV9
CASSVYGVSTDTQYF
>TRBV6-5
CASSYSGTGHTEAFF
>TRBV28
CASSSPAVGADEQFF
>TRBV9
CASSIGQGIAYEQYF
>TRBV27
CASSLSGGSGNTIYF
>TRBV27
CASSPRLSREYLSYEQYF
>TRBV20-1
CSARNGNEQFF
>TRBV19
CASSINWEGSYEQYF
>TRBV28
CASTQPSRGFYAQYF
>TRBV9
CASSVDSGSINEQFF
>TRBV7-6
CASSFDWNTGELFF
>TRBV2
CASSAGFSGDEQFF
>TRBV7-3
CASNRDNTDTQYF
>TRBV5-4
CASSLGVGGSGELFF
>TRBV6-1
CASSLGTNTEAFF
>TRBV4-1
CASSQGQFRTEAFF
>TRBV11-2
CASRRGGSVEQFF